Listed below are T cell receptor beta chains from one sample, sequenced in a study of T cell responses to AZD1222 COVID-19 vaccine. Generated by immunoSEQ multiplex PCR, the TCRdb table keeps only in-frame clones and is missing some. The sample holds over 150,000 clones, approximately 94% seen once. The input for sequencing was peripheral blood, taken 28 days after the second AZD1222 dose. The receptor source for this set is an adult who received the AZD1222 COVID-19 vaccine. Each CDR3 is given with its conserved first and last residue. Each record gives: D gene, CDR3 length, V gene, clone size, J gene, CDR3 DNA, CDR3 protein. D genes are given only for firm matches. Where a row states a size, it is once, few, many or the class of an expanded clone; other rows omit it.

-,12,TRBV6-5,-,TRBJ2-7,TGTGCCAGCAGTTACCCGGAGAGCGGGCAGTACTTC,CASSYPESGQYF
-,16,TRBV18,once,TRBJ1-5,TGTGCCAGCTCACCTGGGTCTCCCCAAACGTATCAGCCCCAGCATTTT,CASSPGSPQTYQPQHF
-,13,TRBV11-2,once,TRBJ2-5,TGTGCCAGCAGCTTAAGACAGCAAGAGACCCAGTACTTC,CASSLRQQETQYF
-,10,TRBV19,once,TRBJ2-1,TGTGCCAGTAGTGCTCACGAGCAGTTCTTC,CASSAHEQFF
TRBD1,14,TRBV5-1,-,TRBJ1-2,TGCGCCAGCAGCTTGGGAGACAGGGGCTATGGCTACACCTTC,CASSLGDRGYGYTF
-,14,TRBV7-2,-,TRBJ1-5,TGTGCCAGCAGCTTGACGAGTAGCAATCAGCCCCAGCATTTT,CASSLTSSNQPQHF
-,14,TRBV3-1/TRBV3-2,-,TRBJ2-5,TGTGCCAGCAGCAACCGAGAGCGGAAAGAGACCCAGTACTTC,CASSNRERKETQYF
-,11,TRBV2,-,TRBJ1-2,TGTGCCAGCGAGGAAAGTAGGGGCTACACCTTC,CASEESRGYTF
-,13,TRBV19,once,TRBJ1-5,TGTGCCAGTAGTATCGCACTTAATCAGCCCCAGCATTTT,CASSIALNQPQHF
TRBD1,19,TRBV5-6,-,TRBJ1-2,TGTGCCAGCAGCTTGGAAGCTTTATTTATGACAGGGGGCTTCTATGGCTACACCTTC,CASSLEALFMTGGFYGYTF
-,13,TRBV4-1,-,TRBJ1-4,TGCGCCAGCAGCCACGGGCCTCAGGAAAAACTGTTTTTT,CASSHGPQEKLFF
-,17,TRBV5-1,once,TRBJ2-2,TGCGCCAGCAGCTTGGGTTCTGGCTCCAGAGGAACCGGGGAGCTGTTTTTT,CASSLGSGSRGTGELFF
TRBD1,17,TRBV7-2,-,TRBJ1-2,TGTGCCAGCAGCTCCGAGGTTTCCAAGAGGACAGGCAATGGCTACACCTTC,CASSSEVSKRTGNGYTF
TRBD1,16,TRBV7-9,-,TRBJ1-1,TGTGCCAGCAGCCCAAGGGACAGGTTAAGGAGCACTGAAGCTTTCTTT,CASSPRDRLRSTEAFF
TRBD1,15,TRBV19,-,TRBJ1-3,TGTGCCACCGGGACAGGGTTATTCTCTGGAAACACCATATATTTT,CATGTGLFSGNTIYF
TRBD1,14,TRBV5-6,-,TRBJ1-5,TGTGCCAGCAGCAACCGGGACAGGGGACAGCCCCAGCATTTT,CASSNRDRGQPQHF
-,13,TRBV10-3,-,TRBJ2-5,TGTGCCATCAGTGATAGCGTAAGCGAGACCCAGTACTTC,CAISDSVSETQYF
TRBD1,15,TRBV2,-,TRBJ2-7,TGTGCCAGCACCGCCGGGACAGGGTCGTCCTACGAGCAGTACTTC,CASTAGTGSSYEQYF
-,15,TRBV28,-,TRBJ1-2,TGTGCCAGCAGTCCCTCGGGCAGGGTTCTACATGGCTACACCTTC,CASSPSGRVLHGYTF
TRBD1,19,TRBV19,-,TRBJ1-4,TGTGCCAGTACTTATTCCGGGACAGGGGGATTGAGGACTAATGAAAAACTGTTTTTT,CASTYSGTGGLRTNEKLFF
-,14,TRBV4-2,-,TRBJ2-3,TGTGCCAGCAGCCAAGAGGACCGAGCAGATACGCAGTATTTT,CASSQEDRADTQYF
-,13,TRBV10-2,-,TRBJ1-6,TGCGCCAGCACCCGGGAGTATAATTCACCCCTCCACTTT,CASTREYNSPLHF
TRBD1,16,TRBV18,-,TRBJ1-6,TGTGCCAGCTCACCACCGGACAGGAGTACTGCTTCACCCCTCCACTTT,CASSPPDRSTASPLHF
-,13,TRBV2,-,TRBJ1-4,TGTGCCACGGTGGGGGTTCTCTATGAAAAACTGTTTTTT,CATVGVLYEKLFF
-,13,TRBV27,-,TRBJ2-7,TGTGCCAGCAGTTTATACGAGGGGCACGAGCAGTACTTC,CASSLYEGHEQYF
TRBD2,15,TRBV5-1,-,TRBJ2-5,TGCGCCAGCAGCTTGGGGGCGGGGGGGCGAGAGACCCAGTACTTC,CASSLGAGGRETQYF
-,16,TRBV5-5,-,TRBJ1-2,TGTGCCAGCAGCTTGGGGGACTCCATCTGGAGCTATGGCTACACCTTC,CASSLGDSIWSYGYTF
TRBD1,14,TRBV6-2/TRBV6-3,-,TRBJ2-7,TGTGCCAGCAGTTTCTCCAGGGGGCGGGACGAGCAGTACTTC,CASSFSRGRDEQYF
-,14,TRBV19,-,TRBJ2-6,TGTGCCAGTAAGAGGGCTACTGGGGCCAACGTCCTGACTTTC,CASKRATGANVLTF
TRBD1,15,TRBV5-4,-,TRBJ1-5,TGTGCCAGCAGCTCGGGGACAGGGCCCAATCAGCCCCAGCATTTT,CASSSGTGPNQPQHF
-,14,TRBV5-1,-,TRBJ1-1,TGCGCCAGCAGCTTCGGACACCAGAACACTGAAGCTTTCTTT,CASSFGHQNTEAFF
-,15,TRBV2,-,TRBJ1-6,TGTGCCAACGAGAAGCAGGGGAGGCCGAATTCACCCCTCCACTTT,CANEKQGRPNSPLHF
-,13,TRBV3-1/TRBV3-2,-,TRBJ2-7,TGTGCCAGCAGCCAACTCGCAGGGAACGAGCAGTACTTC,CASSQLAGNEQYF
-,13,TRBV12-3/TRBV12-4,-,TRBJ1-1,TGTGCCAGCAAGTTCGCTGGCACAGGGACTGCTTTCTTT,CASKFAGTGTAFF
-,17,TRBV2,-,TRBJ2-6,TGTGCCAGCAGTATTTATTCAGGACCCTCTGGGGCCAACGTCCTGACTTTC,CASSIYSGPSGANVLTF
TRBD1,15,TRBV3-1/TRBV3-2,-,TRBJ1-2,TGTGCCAGCAGCCAAGGCCGTTCAGGGGGCTATGGCTACACCTTC,CASSQGRSGGYGYTF
-,14,TRBV28,few,TRBJ1-3,TGTGCCAGCAGTTTACACCGACATGGGAACACCATATATTTT,CASSLHRHGNTIYF
-,13,TRBV25-1,-,TRBJ2-1,TGTGCCAGCCTCCCGGGCGGGTACAATGAGCAGTTCTTC,CASLPGGYNEQFF
-,19,TRBV3-1/TRBV3-2,once,TRBJ1-4,TGTGCCAGCAGCCAAAGAAAGAGGCAGGGCTATGCAACTAATGAAAAACTGTTTTTT,CASSQRKRQGYATNEKLFF
-,15,TRBV9,-,TRBJ2-1,TGTGCCAGCAGCGTTTGGGTGAACTCCTACAATGAGCAGTTCTTC,CASSVWVNSYNEQFF
TRBD2,16,TRBV6-6,-,TRBJ2-5,TGTGCCAGCAGTTACAGCAACGGCGGGGGGAGAGAGACCCAGTACTTC,CASSYSNGGGRETQYF